This TCR beta chain emerged from a study of siplizumab effects on memory and regulatory T cells (dated by TCRdb to the late 2010s). Context from the whole study: Across about eight responder-stimulator pairs, mixed lymphocyte reactions were run as pairs, approximately 1 with siplizumab at roughly 1 ug/mL and approximately 1 without drug. The effect of the anti-CD2 antibody siplizumab on alloreactive T-cell subsets was examined in allogeneic mixed lymphocyte reactions constructed from human PBMCs. Findings and caveats that apply to the study as a whole: Of the alloreactive CD4+ clones that could be mapped, the Treg-derived share averaged 68.8% with siplizumab compared with around 25% in control reactions. About 75-96% of proliferating CD4+ or CD8+ clones could not be given a naive or memory phenotype. Because sequences at frequencies below about 10^-5 were poorly captured, only a minor fraction of alloreactive clones could be mapped back to unstimulated subsets. Siplizumab significantly lowered the cumulative frequency of alloreactive sequences that could be traced to unstimulated CD4+ memory T cells. Unstimulated naive T cells appeared to be more diverse than memory T cells, and naive cells seemed to make a substantial contribution to the alloresponse. The suppressive function of proliferating Tregs from siplizumab cultures was not functionally confirmed.

Points on this clone: Its binding antigen is unknown. No per-base quality is available; no much larger clone lies one base away.

For approximately six days, cells in the mixed lymphocyte reaction were kept in coculture at 37 degrees C. After responder PBMCs were labelled with CFSE and stimulator PBMCs with Violet Dye, the two populations were combined at a 1:1 ratio. TCRbeta CDR3 sequencing was performed on sorted unstimulated T cells and on proliferating T cells recovered from mixed lymphocyte reactions. Fresh whole blood from nine to ten HLA-typed healthy donors was used as the source from which PBMCs were isolated. For TCR sequencing, responder T cells that had proliferated and were CFSE-low were FACS-sorted once the mixed lymphocyte reaction was over. Library preparation used the immunoSEQ multiplex PCR assay. The deep sequencing platform assayed about 10^5 TCR templates per sample. Genomic DNA extracted from sorted T cells was used for TCRbeta CDR3 sequencing. From the authors' description of their analysis: The R programming language was used for clonal analysis of the TCRbeta CDR3 data. Alloreactive CD4+ and CD8+ clones were identified by comparing unstimulated samples to CFSE-low samples taken after the reaction. Regulatory or non-regulatory origin of alloreactive CD4+ clones was assigned by matching sequences to the sorted unstimulated Treg and non-Treg repertoires. TCRdb stores this immuneACCESS table with in-frame sequences only. Part of the clones is absent; in the studies checked, under half of the shortfall reflects unresolved V genes, and no reason is known for the rest. V and J calls plus clone size are reproduced from that table; the DNA served to infer D and trimming. The sample table holds approximately 14,000 clones, of which approximately 45% were seen once. The ten largest account for roughly 7.8% of the sample.

According to the germline V gene, CDR1 reads SGDLS and CDR2 reads YYNGEE. Unmatched junction bases come to 5, with V trimmed by 3 bases and J by 8 bases. The CDR3 numbers 14 residues from cysteine through phenylalanine. Solely the CDR3 DNA is kept, with 42 bases framed from the first base. The source is a human donor in good health; the cells came from an allogeneic mixed lymphocyte reaction. Some clones in this sample may be carry-over from other donors' samples. Sequencing used CFSE-low (dividing) CD4+ T cells sorted from an allogeneic mixed lymphocyte reaction. The rearranged segments are TRBV9 and TRBJ1-2, and 12 junction bases match TRBD1. The CDR3 sequence is CASSAWDRGQGYTF. The nucleotide sequence reads as follows: TGTGCCAGCAGCGCCTGGGACAGGGGGCAAGGCTACACCTTC.